This T cell receptor beta chain was captured in a study of blood T cells in healthy people across ages. Study-level background: Roughly one uniquely barcoded beta molecule per two T cells was captured.

Findings of the study overall: Comparison with aged donors showed that long-lived donors had more naive CD4+ cells and higher diversity. Diversity figures derived from one million T cells were judged to underestimate the true value. The CMV status of each donor remained undetermined, and this could have confounded shifts in expanded clonotypes.

CDR1 and CDR2 from the germline V gene are SQVTM and ANQGSEA. Trimming stripped 7 bases from V and 6 bases from J, with 9 bases between. This CDR3 spans 10 amino acids. It was with a sample-barcoded 5' primer and a J-beta primer mix that a second PCR of about 6 to 12 cycles was run. TCRdb passed the 5' RACE reads through MiXCR, listing each CDR3 protein once. The data hold about 1.4 million distinct CDR3 sequences, with roughly 64% observed a single time. This clonotype was observed a handful of times. Antigen: not known. This rearrangement joins TRBV29-1 to TRBJ1-1, with D possibly TRBD1 on 5 matching bases. Sequenced sample: blood. The receptor was derived from a man aged 18 to 35 in good health. The CDR3 DNA reads as TGCAGCGGGGGGGATCCTGAAGCTTTCTTT. It specifies CSGGDPEAFF. The full variable domain, with the rest looked up from reference TRBV29-1 and TRBJ1-1, is SAVISQKPSRDICQRGTSLTIQCQVDSQVTMMFWYRQQPGQSLTLIATANQGSEATYESGFVIDKFPISRPNLTFSTLTVSNMSPEDSSIYLCSGGDPEAFFGQGTRLTVV.